This entry lists 25 T cell receptor beta chains sequenced from one sample in a study of CD8+ T cells in alopecia areata. Treatment of the sample: oral pan-JAK inhibitor, 5-10 mg twice daily. Once RNA had been extracted, it was reverse transcribed into cDNA to act as the sequencing template. Assay used: immunoSEQ multiplex PCR; TCRdb lists only in-frame clones, some missing. The profile shows around 270,000 clones, roughly 64% of them singletons. The sample was CD4+ T cells sorted from blood, taken at week 24, from a patient treated with tofacitinib. These receptors all stem from a human donor with alopecia areata.

The chain uses TRBV5-1 and TRBJ2-1, with 12 bases identical to TRBD2. Germline values: CDR1 SGHRS, CDR2 YFSETQ. CDR3 length: 16 residues. The V and J ends lost 2 bases and 6 bases, in that order; junction bases with no gene match: 6. CDR3 in DNA: TGCGCCAGCAGCTTACTAGCGGGGGGTGAAGCCAATGAGCAGTTCTTC. This encodes CASSLLAGGEANEQFF.

This clone occurred a few times. J is TRBJ2-1 and V is TRBV4-2, with TRBD1 matching over 7 bases. The J segment lost 8 bases and the V segment lost 1 base, leaving 11 bases of the junction unmatched. This CDR3 comprises 16 residues. Germline V gene data show CDR1 as LGHNA and CDR2 as YNFKEQ. In DNA form, the CDR3 reads TGTGCCAGCAGCCAAGTACGAGGGGGCACCGTCGATGAGCAGTTCTTC. Encoded protein: CASSQVRGGTVDEQFF.

This rearrangement joins TRBV2 to TRBJ2-7; 11 bases align to TRBD1. The length of the CDR3 is 15 residues. The V gene end was trimmed by 5 bases and the J gene end by 3 bases; junction bases not matched to a gene: 6. CDR1 and CDR2 (germline): SNHLY, FYNNEI. The CDR3 spells CASSFTGTGGYEQYF. Written as DNA, the CDR3 is TGTGCCAGCAGTTTCACCGGGACAGGGGGCTACGAGCAGTACTTC.

The chain is built from TRBV29-1 and TRBJ2-7, with a weak D call TRBD2 (6 bases). The CDR3 consists of 12 residues. The ends were cut back, 2 bases at V and 4 bases at J, with 9 bases in the middle. Looked up from germline, CDR1 is SQVTM and CDR2 is ANQGSEA. This CDR3 is CSVELARYEQYF. In DNA, the CDR3 is TGCAGCGTTGAACTAGCGCGGTACGAGCAGTACTTC.

The chain recombines TRBV29-1 with TRBJ1-2; D remains unclear. Germline V gene data show CDR1 as SQVTM and CDR2 as ANQGSEA. The CDR3 spans 12 residues. The V gene lost 6 bases and the J gene lost 2 bases, with 10 bases spanning the gap. This chain's CDR3 is CSVSHGNYGYTF. In DNA form, the CDR3 reads TGCAGCGTCAGCCACGGGAACTATGGCTACACCTTC.

Of note for this clone: The identical CDR3 is also encoded by other nucleotide sequences in the sample. The chain recombines TRBV5-6 with TRBJ1-2; D is uncertain. The CDR3 length is 12 residues. The germline gives CDR1 SGHDT, CDR2 YYEEEE. Between the trimmed V and J ends, which lost 1 base and 3 bases, there was a span of 4 bases. In nucleotides, the CDR3 is TGTGCCAGCAGCTTGACAGACTATGGCTACACCTTC. Residues: CASSLTDYGYTF.

This clone has only one observation. This rearrangement joins TRBV4-2 to TRBJ2-2, with TRBD1 identical over 9 bases. V shed 6 bases, J shed 6 bases, and the junction held 8 bases outside the gene matches. The germline CDR1 and CDR2 sequences are LGHNA and YNFKEQ. The CDR3 is 15 residues long. The chain's CDR3 is CASRVGQGDAGELFF. The CDR3 DNA is TGTGCCAGCAGGGTGGGACAGGGTGATGCCGGGGAGCTGTTTTTT.

The V gene is TRBV5-6, the J gene TRBJ1-4; weak D call: TRBD1 (5 bases). Germline V gene lookup returns CDR1 SGHDT and CDR2 YYEEEE. V shed 5 bases and J shed 2 bases, with 16 bases lying between them. The CDR3 consists of 16 residues. The DNA for the CDR3 is TGTGCCAGCAGTACCCAGGGAAGGGGTACTAATGAAAAACTGTTTTTT. Protein sequence: CASSTQGRGTNEKLFF. The full variable domain, its missing parts supplied by reference TRBV5-6 and TRBJ1-4, is DAGVTQSPTHLIKTRGQQVTLRCSPKSGHDTVSWYQQALGQGPQFIFQYYEEEERQRGNFPDRFSGHQFPNYSSELNVNALLLGDSALYLCASSTQGRGTNEKLFFGSGTQLSVL.

This chain joins TRBV4-2 and TRBJ2-5; D might be TRBD2 (5 bases). With 2 bases removed from V and 2 bases from J, the gap between germline ends came to 12 bases. CDR3 size: 15 residues. CDR1 and CDR2 (germline): LGHNA, YNFKEQ. The CDR3 sequence is CASSQMGAIQETQYF. In DNA, the CDR3 is TGTGCCAGCAGCCAAATGGGAGCGATTCAAGAGACCCAGTACTTC.

The V and J genes are TRBV29-1 and TRBJ2-7; 7 bases fit TRBD2. V shed 5 bases and J 0 bases; nucleotides not matched to a gene: 4. The germline CDR1 and CDR2 sequences are SQVTM and ANQGSEA. The CDR3 covers 13 residues. The CDR3 spells CSVSGESSYEQYF. DNA of the CDR3: TGCAGCGTTAGCGGGGAGAGCTCCTACGAGCAGTACTTC.

This clone came up a few times. The J gene is TRBJ2-7, the V gene TRBV29-1; D uncertain. There are 15 residues in the CDR3. V was clipped by 0 bases and J by 2 bases, with 14 bases between them. Germline CDR1 and CDR2: SQVTM and ANQGSEA. The CDR3 bases are TGCAGCGTTGAAGAATATTCAGGATGGACCTACGAGCAGTACTTC. Translated: CSVEEYSGWTYEQYF.

This clone was seen only a few times. V usage is TRBV19 and J usage is TRBJ1-2; D not certain. Trimming cost V 1 base and J 4 bases, with 4 bases left between them. CDR1 is LNHDA and CDR2 is SQIVND in the germline V gene (reference sequence). This CDR3 is built from 12 residues. For the CDR3, the DNA is TGTGCCAGTAGTATAGTGGGCTATGGCTACACCTTC. This encodes CASSIVGYGYTF. The full variable domain, its missing parts supplied by reference TRBV19 and TRBJ1-2, is DGGITQSPKYLFRKEGQNVTLSCEQNLNHDAMYWYRQDPGQGLRLIYYSQIVNDFQKGDIAEGYSVSREKKESFPLTVTSAQKNPTAFYLCASSIVGYGYTFGSGTRLTVV.

The table lists this clone with a few counts. A read error is possible here, since a much larger clone lies one base away. The same CDR3 also results from other DNA sequences found in this sample. V and J are TRBV6-5 and TRBJ2-3, with no clear D. The germline gives CDR1 MNHEY, CDR2 SVGAGI. CDR3 length equals 11 residues. The V and J ends lost 6 bases and 0 bases respectively, with 1 base between them. CDR3 region: CASRSTDTQYF. CDR3 nucleotides: TGTGCCAGCAGAAGCACAGATACGCAGTATTTT.

J is TRBJ2-1 and V is TRBV13; 7 bases line up with TRBD2. This CDR3 is 14 amino acids long. V dropped 5 bases and J dropped 7; count of bases not matched to a gene: 8. Germline lookup yields CDR1 PRHDT and CDR2 FYEKMQ (reference sequence). The CDR3: CASSLRGEKNEQFF. The DNA for the CDR3 is TGTGCCAGCAGCCTACGGGGGGAAAAAAATGAGCAGTTCTTC.

This clone was counted between two and nine times. The chain carries TRBV29-1 and TRBJ2-3; 10 bases map to TRBD2. CDR3 length equals 12 residues. Per the germline V gene, CDR1 is SQVTM and CDR2 is ANQGSEA. V trimming: 6 bases; J trimming: 4 bases; junction bases outside the gene matches: 1. The chain's CDR3 is CSVLAGADTQYF. The DNA of the CDR3 is TGCAGCGTCCTAGCGGGGGCAGATACGCAGTATTTT.

This clone was picked up a small number of times. The V and J genes are TRBV30 and TRBJ1-5; no clear D. CDR1 and CDR2 (germline): GTSNPN, SVGIG (reference sequence). V was shortened by 1 base and J by 0 bases, with 10 bases between the two germline ends. CDR3 length: 15 amino acids. Here the CDR3 reads CAWSGSGYSNQPQHF. DNA for the CDR3: TGTGCCTGGAGTGGAAGTGGGTATAGCAATCAGCCCCAGCATTTT.

J is TRBJ1-5 and V is TRBV10-3; 8 bases agree with TRBD1. After removal of 5 bases from V and 11 bases from J, the junction contained 17 bases not matched to a gene. Germline CDR1 ENHRY, CDR2 SYGVKD. The CDR3 length is 16 residues. The CDR3 DNA reads as TGTGCCATCAGTCGCGAAGGACAGGGCCTCAAACCAGCCCAGCATTTT. Its protein product is CAISREGQGLKPAQHF.

The V and J genes are TRBV10-3 and TRBJ2-3; unclear D gene. Deletions cut 4 bases from V and 7 bases from J, with 12 bases between. This CDR3 comprises 13 residues. Germline lookup yields CDR1 ENHRY and CDR2 SYGVKD. The CDR3 DNA is TGTGCCATCAGTGCTCCTCCAGCGAATACGCAGTATTTT. Its protein product is CAISAPPANTQYF.

This chain links TRBV30 with TRBJ2-7; no clear D gene. The CDR3 extends over 10 amino acids. Germline CDR1 reads GTSNPN; CDR2 reads SVGIG (reference sequence). Trimming took 3 bases from V and 7 from J, leaving 7 bases between them. CDR3 in amino acids: CAWSRREQYF. The CDR3 DNA sequence: TGTGCCTGGAGCCGTAGGGAGCAGTACTTC.

This clone appeared once. This chain uses TRBV29-1 with TRBJ2-5; the D is unclear. Trimming removed 5 bases from V and 3 bases from J, with 4 bases in between. Germline CDR1 SQVTM, CDR2 ANQGSEA. There are 10 residues in the CDR3. The CDR3, as DNA: TGCAGCGTTTTTAAAGAGACCCAGTACTTC. This encodes CSVFKETQYF.

The rearrangement uses TRBV7-9 and TRBJ1-5, with 9 bases matching TRBD1. Germline CDR1 reads SEHNR; CDR2 reads FQNEAQ (reference sequence). V dropped 6 bases and J dropped 5; count of bases not matched to a gene: 8. This CDR3 spans 15 amino acids. The CDR3 coding sequence is TGTGCCAGCAGTTCCGGGACAGGGAATTATCAGCCCCAGCATTTT. Its protein product is CASSSGTGNYQPQHF.

The CDR3 spells CASSLDGTVNQPQHF. The CDR3 DNA reads as TGTGCCAGCAGCTTGGATGGGACGGTTAATCAGCCCCAGCATTTT. This chain links TRBV5-4 with TRBJ1-5, with D possibly matching TRBD1 (5 bases). Trimming pared 0 bases from V and 4 bases from J, leaving 11 bases between. The CDR3 runs 15 residues. Germline values: CDR1 SGHNT, CDR2 YYREEE (reference sequence).

V and J are TRBV4-1 and TRBJ2-4; 12 bases line up with TRBD2. J was trimmed by 6 bases and V by 4 bases; bases with no gene match: 10. The CDR3 runs 17 residues. CDR1 and CDR2 (germline): MGHRA, YSYEKL. The CDR3 sequence: CASSPDRLAGDPNIQYF. Here the CDR3 DNA reads TGCGCCAGCAGCCCGGATAGACTAGCGGGGGACCCAAACATTCAGTACTTC.

In its sample, this clone was seen a few times. The V call is TRBV4-1, the J call TRBJ1-2; the match to TRBD1 covers 10 bases. CDR3 length: 15 residues. The V gene end was trimmed by 3 bases and the J gene end by 4 bases; junction bases not matched to a gene: 5. Germline V gives CDR1 MGHRA, CDR2 YSYEKL. The CDR3 here is CASSHQTGGFYGYTF. The CDR3 DNA is TGCGCCAGCAGCCACCAGACAGGGGGCTTCTATGGCTACACCTTC.

This clone was detected a few times. V is TRBV27 and J is TRBJ2-1, with 10 bases aligning to TRBD1. V dropped 6 bases and J dropped 2; count of bases not matched to a gene: 4. Germline V gene sequence: CDR1 MNHEY, CDR2 SMNVEV (reference sequence). CDR3 size: 15 residues. Written as DNA, the CDR3 is TGTGCCAGCAGACCTGGACAGGGGGCCTACAATGAGCAGTTCTTC. Its protein product is CASRPGQGAYNEQFF.